Listed below are T cell receptor beta chains from one sample, sequenced in a study of shared clonotypes between healthy human individuals. Profiling relied on immunoSEQ multiplex PCR, and the TCRdb table lists in-frame clones only, not all of them. In the table there are over 400,000 clones, about 84% of which are singletons. The specimen was PBMCs. The origin of the receptors is a woman aged 40 to 50 in good health. Some clones in this sample may be carry-over from other donors' samples. Each CDR3 is given with its conserved first and last residue. D genes are given only for firm matches. Some rows have no size entry. The others give once, few or many, or a class for an expanded clone.

j_call: TRBJ2-7
v_call: TRBV18
d_call: TRBD1
clone_size: NA
cdr3_nt: TGTGCCAGCTCAGGGGACAGGGGTACCTACGAGCAGTACTTC
cdr3_aa: CASSGDRGTYEQYF

j_call: TRBJ1-2
v_call: TRBV5-1
d_call: TRBD1
clone_size: NA
cdr3_nt: TGCGCCAGCAGCTTGGCGGTGGCAGGGGGAAGCTATGGCTACACCTTC
cdr3_aa: CASSLAVAGGSYGYTF

j_call: TRBJ2-3
v_call: TRBV6-6
d_call: NA
clone_size: few
cdr3_nt: TGTGCCAGCAGTTTGGGACACCTCACAGATACGCAGTATTTT
cdr3_aa: CASSLGHLTDTQYF

j_call: TRBJ2-7
v_call: TRBV7-8
d_call: NA
clone_size: NA
cdr3_nt: TGTGCCAGCAGCTTACTAGGGAACGAGCAGTACTTC
cdr3_aa: CASSLLGNEQYF

j_call: TRBJ1-5
v_call: TRBV28
d_call: NA
clone_size: NA
cdr3_nt: TGTGCCAGCAGTTACCGGCCCCAGCATTTT
cdr3_aa: CASSYRPQHF

j_call: TRBJ2-1
v_call: TRBV11-2
d_call: TRBD2
clone_size: NA
cdr3_nt: TGTGCCAGCAGCTCCCTACTAGCGGGAGGTTCAGATGAGCAGTTCTTC
cdr3_aa: CASSSLLAGGSDEQFF

j_call: TRBJ2-7
v_call: TRBV18
d_call: NA
clone_size: NA
cdr3_nt: TGTGCCAGCTGCCAGGGTCGGCCCTACGAGCAGTACTTC
cdr3_aa: CASCQGRPYEQYF

j_call: TRBJ2-7
v_call: TRBV11-2
d_call: NA
clone_size: NA
cdr3_nt: TGTGCCAGCAGCTTAACACACGTACCCGAAGCCTACGAGCAGTACTTC
cdr3_aa: CASSLTHVPEAYEQYF

j_call: TRBJ2-2
v_call: TRBV13
d_call: NA
clone_size: NA
cdr3_nt: TGTGCCAGCAGACAGCTGAACACCGGGGAGCTGTTTTTT
cdr3_aa: CASRQLNTGELFF

j_call: TRBJ2-7
v_call: TRBV30
d_call: NA
clone_size: few
cdr3_nt: TGTGCCTGGAGTGTATTGGGGGAGCAGTACTTC
cdr3_aa: CAWSVLGEQYF

j_call: TRBJ2-3
v_call: TRBV7-3
d_call: TRBD2
clone_size: once
cdr3_nt: TGTGCCAGCAGCCGGACTAGCGGCTTCACAGATACGCAGTATTTT
cdr3_aa: CASSRTSGFTDTQYF

j_call: TRBJ2-2
v_call: TRBV2
d_call: TRBD2
clone_size: NA
cdr3_nt: TGTGCCAGCAGTGAATTGTGGCTAGCGGGAGCCGGGGAGCTGTTTTTT
cdr3_aa: CASSELWLAGAGELFF

j_call: TRBJ2-7
v_call: TRBV19
d_call: TRBD2
clone_size: NA
cdr3_nt: TGTGCCAGTAGTATAGTCGGGCGGGGGAGCTCCTACGAGCAGTACTTC
cdr3_aa: CASSIVGRGSSYEQYF

j_call: TRBJ1-2
v_call: TRBV28
d_call: NA
clone_size: NA
cdr3_nt: TGTGCCAGCAGTTTAAGCTACTATGGCTACACCTTC
cdr3_aa: CASSLSYYGYTF

j_call: TRBJ1-4
v_call: TRBV27
d_call: NA
clone_size: once
cdr3_nt: TGTGCCAGCAGCTGGGAGAGGCCCGCAACTAATGAAAAACTGTTTTTT
cdr3_aa: CASSWERPATNEKLFF

j_call: TRBJ1-2
v_call: TRBV2
d_call: NA
clone_size: NA
cdr3_nt: TGTGCCAGCTTAAGACCAGTGGACTATGGCTACACCTTC
cdr3_aa: CASLRPVDYGYTF

j_call: TRBJ2-7
v_call: TRBV30
d_call: NA
clone_size: many
cdr3_nt: TGTGCCTGGGGCTCCGTGGGCGCAGACGAGCAGTACTTC
cdr3_aa: CAWGSVGADEQYF

j_call: TRBJ2-5
v_call: TRBV6-1
d_call: TRBD2
clone_size: NA
cdr3_nt: TGTGCCAGCAAGCGGGGCCTTGGGGAGACCCAGTACTTC
cdr3_aa: CASKRGLGETQYF

j_call: TRBJ2-3
v_call: TRBV7-9
d_call: TRBD1
clone_size: once
cdr3_nt: TGTGCCAGCAGCTTAGGGGACAGGGGTGCAGATACGCAGTATTTT
cdr3_aa: CASSLGDRGADTQYF

j_call: TRBJ1-5
v_call: TRBV7-2
d_call: TRBD1
clone_size: once
cdr3_nt: TGTGCCAGCAGCCGGACAGGGCTCAATCAGCCCCAGCATTTT
cdr3_aa: CASSRTGLNQPQHF

j_call: TRBJ2-2
v_call: TRBV30
d_call: NA
clone_size: NA
cdr3_nt: TGTGCCTGGAGTGTAAAACCCCGGTACACCGGGGGGCTGTTTTTT
cdr3_aa: CAWSVKPRYTGGLFF

j_call: TRBJ2-1
v_call: TRBV27
d_call: NA
clone_size: NA
cdr3_nt: TGTGCCAGCAGTTACAGGGTTGGGAGCCACAATGAGCAGTTCTTC
cdr3_aa: CASSYRVGSHNEQFF

j_call: TRBJ2-7
v_call: TRBV30
d_call: NA
clone_size: NA
cdr3_nt: TGTGCCTGGAGTGTAGGGCTTCCTTACGAGCAGTACTTC
cdr3_aa: CAWSVGLPYEQYF

j_call: TRBJ1-4
v_call: TRBV21-1
d_call: NA
clone_size: NA
cdr3_nt: TGTGCCAGCAGCAAATGCGTTTTTAATGAAAAACTGTTTTTT
cdr3_aa: CASSKCVFNEKLFF

j_call: TRBJ1-5
v_call: TRBV2
d_call: NA
clone_size: NA
cdr3_nt: TGTGCCAGCAGTGGCGGGGGACGTCAGCCCCAGCATTTT
cdr3_aa: CASSGGGRQPQHF

j_call: TRBJ1-2
v_call: TRBV2
d_call: NA
clone_size: NA
cdr3_nt: TGTGCCAGCAGGTCGGTAGGGGCGTACTATGGCTACACCTTC
cdr3_aa: CASRSVGAYYGYTF

j_call: TRBJ2-1
v_call: TRBV18
d_call: TRBD2
clone_size: NA
cdr3_nt: TGTGCCAGCTCACAAGGACTAGCGGGATGGGGGGACAATGAGCAGTTCTTC
cdr3_aa: CASSQGLAGWGDNEQFF

j_call: TRBJ2-5
v_call: TRBV9
d_call: NA
clone_size: NA
cdr3_nt: TGTGCCAGCAGCGGCGCTGGTGGGATGTACCAAGAGACCCAGTACTTC
cdr3_aa: CASSGAGGMYQETQYF

j_call: TRBJ2-2
v_call: TRBV15
d_call: NA
clone_size: NA
cdr3_nt: TGTGCCACCAGCGTACAGGGATCCGGGGAGCTGTTTTTT
cdr3_aa: CATSVQGSGELFF

j_call: TRBJ1-4
v_call: TRBV4-1
d_call: TRBD1
clone_size: NA
cdr3_nt: TGCGCCAGCAGCCAACGAGACAGGGAGGGCGAAAAACTGTTTTTT
cdr3_aa: CASSQRDREGEKLFF

j_call: TRBJ2-7
v_call: TRBV2
d_call: TRBD2
clone_size: NA
cdr3_nt: TGTGCCAGCTCAAACGGCGGGAGGGTAATGAACGAGCAGTACTTC
cdr3_aa: CASSNGGRVMNEQYF

j_call: TRBJ2-3
v_call: TRBV4-1
d_call: TRBD2
clone_size: NA
cdr3_nt: TGCGCCAGCAGCCTCAGACCCCGGACTAGCCGGGGGACAGATACGCAGTATTTT
cdr3_aa: CASSLRPRTSRGTDTQYF

j_call: TRBJ2-1
v_call: TRBV4-1
d_call: NA
clone_size: NA
cdr3_nt: TGCGCCAGCAGCCAAGAGGGCAGGGTCTACTCCTACAATGAGCAGTTCTTC
cdr3_aa: CASSQEGRVYSYNEQFF

j_call: TRBJ2-2
v_call: TRBV9
d_call: TRBD2
clone_size: NA
cdr3_nt: TGTGCCAGCAGCCCTTGGGGGGGTTCGACCGGGGAGCTGTTTTTT
cdr3_aa: CASSPWGGSTGELFF

j_call: TRBJ2-7
v_call: TRBV7-9
d_call: NA
clone_size: once
cdr3_nt: TGTGCCAGCAGCTTAGGTAAAGGAGGGAGGAGCTCCTACGAGCAGTACTTC
cdr3_aa: CASSLGKGGRSSYEQYF

j_call: TRBJ1-1
v_call: TRBV30
d_call: TRBD1
clone_size: NA
cdr3_nt: TGTGCCTGGGACGGGACAGGGGGACTCTCTGAAGCTTTCTTT
cdr3_aa: CAWDGTGGLSEAFF

j_call: TRBJ2-1
v_call: TRBV5-4
d_call: NA
clone_size: NA
cdr3_nt: TGTGCCAGCAGCTTGAGTGGGCCGTACAATGAGCAGTTCTTC
cdr3_aa: CASSLSGPYNEQFF

j_call: TRBJ1-5
v_call: TRBV2
d_call: NA
clone_size: NA
cdr3_nt: TGTGCCAGCAGTGCACTGGGGGAGGATCAGCCCCAGCATTTT
cdr3_aa: CASSALGEDQPQHF

j_call: TRBJ2-5
v_call: TRBV5-4
d_call: TRBD2
clone_size: NA
cdr3_nt: TGTGCCAGCAGCCAAGGGGGGACTAGTCAAGAGACCCAGTACTTC
cdr3_aa: CASSQGGTSQETQYF

j_call: TRBJ2-3
v_call: TRBV7-2
d_call: TRBD2
clone_size: NA
cdr3_nt: TGTGCCAGCAGCCCGAGAGGCAGGAGGGCTAGCGGTAGCACAGATACGCAGTATTTT
cdr3_aa: CASSPRGRRASGSTDTQYF

j_call: TRBJ2-7
v_call: TRBV5-5
d_call: NA
clone_size: NA
cdr3_nt: TGTGCCAGCAGCTTGGATCCTACGGGGGGCGGCGAGCAGTACTTC
cdr3_aa: CASSLDPTGGGEQYF

j_call: TRBJ2-3
v_call: TRBV5-4
d_call: TRBD2
clone_size: once
cdr3_nt: TGTGCCAGCAGCTCGGGACTAGCGGGAGGCCCCGCGACAGATACGCAGTATTTT
cdr3_aa: CASSSGLAGGPATDTQYF

j_call: TRBJ2-7
v_call: TRBV7-8
d_call: NA
clone_size: many
cdr3_nt: TGTGCCAGCAGCTTGATGGGGGCCTCCTACGAGCAGTACTTC
cdr3_aa: CASSLMGASYEQYF

j_call: TRBJ2-1
v_call: TRBV7-2
d_call: TRBD2
clone_size: NA
cdr3_nt: TGTGCCAGCAGCTTCCGGTCTGCGGGAGGGCCGATTGAGCAGTTCTTC
cdr3_aa: CASSFRSAGGPIEQFF

j_call: TRBJ2-3
v_call: TRBV7-3
d_call: NA
clone_size: NA
cdr3_nt: TGTGCCAGCAGCTTAAGGGACTCACGGGATACGCAGTATTTT
cdr3_aa: CASSLRDSRDTQYF

j_call: TRBJ2-2
v_call: TRBV11-2
d_call: NA
clone_size: NA
cdr3_nt: TGTGCCAGCAGCTCGTGGACCGACACCGGGGAGCTGTTTTTT
cdr3_aa: CASSSWTDTGELFF

j_call: TRBJ1-2
v_call: TRBV6-1
d_call: NA
clone_size: once
cdr3_nt: TGTGCCAGCAGTGAAGCAGGGACGGACTATGGCTACACCTTC
cdr3_aa: CASSEAGTDYGYTF

j_call: TRBJ2-3
v_call: TRBV27
d_call: NA
clone_size: NA
cdr3_nt: TGTGCCAGCAGCGGACAGCACTCCCAGTATTTT
cdr3_aa: CASSGQHSQYF

j_call: TRBJ2-7
v_call: TRBV28
d_call: NA
clone_size: once
cdr3_nt: TGTGCCAGCAGGGGACAATCCTACGAGCAGTACTTC
cdr3_aa: CASRGQSYEQYF

j_call: TRBJ1-2
v_call: TRBV11-2
d_call: NA
clone_size: once
cdr3_nt: TGTGCCAGCAGCCAGTTACAGGGTTTTGAGGGCTACACCTTC
cdr3_aa: CASSQLQGFEGYTF

j_call: TRBJ2-6
v_call: TRBV5-4
d_call: NA
clone_size: few
cdr3_nt: TGTGCCAGCAGAACGAATCGAATCCGCTCTGGGGCCAACGTCCTGACTTTC
cdr3_aa: CASRTNRIRSGANVLTF

j_call: TRBJ1-5
v_call: TRBV6-5
d_call: TRBD1
clone_size: few
cdr3_nt: TGTGCCAGCGGCCATCGGGACAGGGGTCAGCCCCAGCATTTT
cdr3_aa: CASGHRDRGQPQHF

j_call: TRBJ1-1
v_call: TRBV5-6
d_call: NA
clone_size: NA
cdr3_nt: TGTGCCAGCAGCTTGAGGGCAGGAACTGAAGCTTTCTTT
cdr3_aa: CASSLRAGTEAFF

j_call: TRBJ2-2
v_call: TRBV5-6
d_call: NA
clone_size: NA
cdr3_nt: TGTGCCAGCAGCTTGGGGTGGCCCGACACCGGGGAGCTGTTTTTT
cdr3_aa: CASSLGWPDTGELFF

j_call: TRBJ2-1
v_call: TRBV10-1
d_call: NA
clone_size: NA
cdr3_nt: TGCGCCAGCAGTGAGTCGGGGGTGACTCTCAATGAGCAGTTCTTC
cdr3_aa: CASSESGVTLNEQFF

j_call: TRBJ1-2
v_call: TRBV7-6
d_call: TRBD1
clone_size: NA
cdr3_nt: TGTGCCAGCAGCTCCGACGACAGGGGCTATGGCTACACCTTC
cdr3_aa: CASSSDDRGYGYTF

j_call: TRBJ1-2
v_call: TRBV11-2
d_call: NA
clone_size: NA
cdr3_nt: TGTGCCAGCAGCTTAGATGGGGGGCTAGACTATGGCTACACCTTC
cdr3_aa: CASSLDGGLDYGYTF

j_call: TRBJ2-5
v_call: TRBV28
d_call: NA
clone_size: NA
cdr3_nt: TGTGCCAGCAGTCCCCTGGGATTGGTGGGAGGAAAACGAGAGACCCAGTACTTC
cdr3_aa: CASSPLGLVGGKRETQYF

j_call: TRBJ2-1
v_call: TRBV1
d_call: NA
clone_size: NA
cdr3_nt: TGCACCAGCAGCCGGGATAGCTGGTCGGACAGCCACTCCTACAATGAGCAGTTCTTC
cdr3_aa: CTSSRDSWSDSHSYNEQFF

j_call: TRBJ2-6
v_call: TRBV4-3
d_call: TRBD1
clone_size: once
cdr3_nt: TGCGCCAGCAGCCAAGGGGACAGCAGCTCTGGGGCCAACGTCCTGACTTTC
cdr3_aa: CASSQGDSSSGANVLTF